This T cell receptor beta chain was retrieved from a study of cytomegalovirus exposure and HLA in healthy donors. Overall study findings and caveats: One variant, a missense change in DCLRE1C, was linked in a later analysis to TCR beta V- and J-gene trimming. The presence/absence work took it that sequencing depth was about the same across donors.

The PCR was carried out with 60 Vbeta primers and 13 Jbeta primers. This table comes from immunoSEQ multiplex PCR, and its TCRdb copy is limited to in-frame clones, with some not included. The sample holds around 280,000 clones, approximately 90% seen once. As for this clone: Its antigen is unidentified.

V was trimmed by 5 bases and J by 3 bases, leaving 11 bases between them. Germline lookup yields CDR1 LNHDA and CDR2 SQIVND (reference sequence). The CDR3 has 14 residues. The TCR was taken from a woman under 30 in good health and CMV-seronegative. The specimen sequenced was PBMCs. This sequence joins TRBV19 and TRBJ1-5; D is unclear. The CDR3 is CASSLWAANQPQHF. The CDR3 DNA sequence: TGTGCCAGTAGTTTGTGGGCAGCCAATCAGCCCCAGCATTTT.